Listed below are T cell receptor beta chains from one sample, sequenced in a study of T cell changes during pregnancy in multiple sclerosis. Here immunoSEQ multiplex PCR was the method, and the copy in TCRdb shows in-frame clones only, minus some. The table lists roughly 41,000 clones, 85% to 90% of them singletons, with around 7.2% in the top ten. Specimen: CD8+ T cells from peripheral blood mononuclear cells, collected in the third trimester of pregnancy. All receptors come from a female donor with multiple sclerosis, enrolled in a pregnancy study. Both conserved end residues are part of each CDR3. A D gene is named only where the DNA matches it firmly. Expanded clones are given a class, and other clones once, few, many or no size at all.

TRBV7-3,.,TRBJ1-1,TRBD1,TGTGCCAGCAGCTTATTCACCGGTTTCCAGGGGGTCGTAGGAAACACTGAAGCTTTCTTT,CASSLFTGFQGVVGNTEAFF
TRBV2,.,TRBJ1-1,TRBD1,TGTGCCAGCATCATTAGGACAGGGGCCCAGAACACTGAAGCTTTCTTT,CASIIRTGAQNTEAFF
TRBV27,.,TRBJ2-7,.,TGTGCCAGCAGTTCCGGTACAGGCGGATTCTACGAGCAGTACTTC,CASSSGTGGFYEQYF
TRBV6-5,.,TRBJ2-3,.,TGTGCCAGCAGTTCCGTACAGGGTGGCACAGATACGCAGTATTTT,CASSSVQGGTDTQYF
TRBV2,once,TRBJ1-1,.,TGTGCCAGCAGTGACGACAGAACCATGAACACTGAAGCTTTCTTT,CASSDDRTMNTEAFF
TRBV5-1,.,TRBJ1-1,.,TGCGCCAGCAGCCCCGGTGTGAACACTGAAGCTTTCTTT,CASSPGVNTEAFF
TRBV28,.,TRBJ2-7,TRBD1,TGTGCCAGCAGTTCCGACAGGGCGACCACCTACGAGCAGTACTTC,CASSSDRATTYEQYF
TRBV19,.,TRBJ1-1,.,TGTGCCAGTACGTTTCGGGTACCGAAGGGACAAGGGTTATTTAAAGAGGACACTGAAGCTTTCTTT,CASTFRVPKGQGLFKEDTEAFF
TRBV4-1,.,TRBJ2-5,.,TGCGCCAGCAGCCAAAGTTGGGGCAGCCAAGAGACCCAGTACTTC,CASSQSWGSQETQYF
TRBV9,.,TRBJ1-2,.,TGTGCCAGCAGCGTAGGGGGCGTACCTATCTATGGCTACACCTTC,CASSVGGVPIYGYTF